Given below is one T cell receptor beta chain in context. PCR was performed using 60 Vbeta and 13 Jbeta primers. Assay: immunoSEQ multiplex PCR; the TCRdb copy retains only in-frame clones and omits some. The table gives 50,000 to 80,000 clones; the top ten clones make up less than 4.5% of it. This entry is derived from a study of cytomegalovirus exposure and HLA in healthy donors. CDR3 size: 14 residues. From germline, CDR1 is MNHNS and CDR2 SASEGT. The V and J ends lost 7 bases and 2 bases respectively, with 15 bases between them. V and J are TRBV6-1 and TRBJ2-7; D ambiguous. The material sequenced was PBMCs. The sequence was obtained from a woman aged 18-29 years in good health and CMV-seronegative. The CDR3 protein is CASNAQLPAYEQYF. Here the CDR3 DNA reads TGTGCCAGCAACGCACAGCTGCCGGCCTACGAGCAGTACTTC.